This T cell receptor (beta chain) was documented in a study of regulatory T cells in long-lasting Graves disease (dated by TCRdb to the early 2020s). At the level of the whole study: Antithyroid drugs had been taken for less than 3 months by newly diagnosed Graves' disease patients. Persistent Graves' disease patients were compared with newly diagnosed Graves' disease patients by peripheral blood TCR sequencing and RNA sequencing. The study was registered as a clinical trial and conducted in China. A total of 35 or so samples were covered by TCR sequencing, comprising some 13 persistent and about 20 newly diagnosed Graves' disease patients.

The time point label of this sample denotes: newly diagnosed GD, antithyroid drugs for less than 3 months. For both TCR sequencing and RNA sequencing, RNA was extracted from PBMCs using TRIzol. The diagnosis of Graves' disease was made according to American Thyroid Association guidelines. The patients came from an endocrinology department in Xi'an, China. Each patient gave approximately 9 milliliters of peripheral blood, collected in an EDTA anticoagulant tube. PBMCs were isolated by Ficoll Paque Plus density gradient separation without further T cell sorting. RNA quality was checked with an Agilent 2100 Bioanalyzer and agarose gel, and concentration with a NanoDrop 2000. Measured from the cysteine to the phenylalanine, the CDR3 is 14 residues long. Only CDR3 DNA is held: 42 bases, read in frame from base 1. In the germline V gene, CDR1 corresponds to MNHEY and CDR2 to SVGAGI. Clipping removes 4 bases from V and 3 bases from J, with 4 as the unmatched junction base count.

This clonotype was detected many times. Its antigen has not been determined. Base qualities are not at hand, and no much larger clone is one base apart. What the authors observed across the whole study: TRBV28, TRBJ1-2 and TRBJ2-5 were preferentially used in persistent disease, while TRBV20-1 and TRBJ2-1 were favored in newly diagnosed disease. As a limitation, the authors acknowledged that the small sample size may reduce accuracy. Sequencing and analysis were limited to the TCR beta chain. Compared with newly diagnosed patients, persistent Graves' disease patients had lower TCR Shannon entropy and fewer highly expanded clones, which suggests clonal expansion. Because the primary lesion, thyroid tissue, could not be accessed, the study looked at peripheral blood alone. A larger number of public clonotypes was shared among persistent patients (around 2,700) than among newly diagnosed patients (roughly 930).

To prepare the library, multiplex PCR was applied. TCRdb names Illumina HiSeq 4000 as the instrument used. CDR3 regions were amplified by Arm-PCR with iRepertoire HTBI primers to construct TCR beta libraries. Gel purification was performed on PCR products prior to sequencing. Turning to the authors' computational methods: Gene usage analysis of CDR3 amino acid clonotypes used the 62 TRBV and 14 to 15 TRBJ segments found across samples. Filtered high-quality paired reads were merged into contigs using COPE and FqMerger. Contigs were aligned with BLAST to IMGT TRBV, TRBD and TRBJ reference genes, and CDR3 was defined per IMGT. Clonotypes above 0.1% frequency were classified as highly expanded clones. Shannon entropy served as the measure of repertoire diversity, while the Gini coefficient captured V-J evenness. A clonotype found in more than one individual was treated as public. TCRdb ran its own pipeline on the public reads, namely fastp trimming at Q25 and MiXCR clone calling, and kept in-frame beta chains. Identical CDR3 protein sequences are pooled into one entry, listed with their most common genes and DNA. These V and J calls rely on TCRdb rather than the paper's analysis. The sample table lists 370,000 or so distinct CDR3 sequences, 16% of them with a count of one. The ten largest account for 20% of the sample.

Separately, the same data were catalogued under a study of T cells in Graves' hyperthyroidism and ophthalmopathy. From that second study: Graves' hyperthyroidism was defined as stable when no progression to ophthalmopathy occurred over 18 months of follow-up. Hyperthyroidism patients were newly diagnosed, had a disease duration of under 2 months, and were aged 18 to 65 years. The study excluded patients with uncontrolled infections, other autoimmune diseases, pregnancy or lactation. Diagnoses relied on clinical symptoms, serum thyroxine and TRAb, thyroid ultrasound and orbital computed tomography. A first-round RT-PCR of the TCR CDR3 used the HTBI primer set with the Qiagen OneStep RT-PCR kit. Most expanded thyroid clonotypes (frequency above 0.001) were also detected in blood, a finding suggesting that blood repertoires may reflect thyroid immune responses. A model built on a 13 V-J signature distinguished ophthalmopathy from stable hyperthyroidism, reaching around 90% sensitivity and under 84% specificity in cross-validation and 80%/75% in testing. In validation, the model predicted progression to ophthalmopathy a median of around six months before onset, with about 70% sensitivity and roughly 77% specificity. To identify TCR V-J signatures that set the groups apart, the researchers used a discovery cohort of 100 patients, made up of roughly 40 with Graves' ophthalmopathy and some 55 with stable Graves' hyperthyroidism. Prospective prediction of ophthalmopathy was tested in an independent validation cohort consisting of fewer than 20 hyperthyroidism patients and around 16 patients who later progressed to ophthalmopathy. The 100 or so discovery patients were randomly split 7:3 into training and test sets. In roughly six Graves' hyperthyroidism patients, the study also compared T-cell repertoires from thyroid tissue with T-cell repertoires from blood. After blood sampling, hyperthyroidism patients were treated with methimazole at a starting dose of 30 mg daily, and ophthalmopathy patients were treated with high-dose intravenous methylprednisolone. A second multiplex PCR round built the libraries, followed by size selection and purification. Sequencing of the libraries was done on an Illumina HiSeq2000 using paired-end 100 bp reads. SOAPnuke was used to process the raw data, throwing out any read that contained adapters or uncalled bases, had a mean Phred below 15, or lacked an exact constant-primer or identifier match. COPE v1.2.5 was used to merge high-quality paired reads, and clonotypes were defined as unique nucleotide sequences. Clonotypes were aligned to IMGT TRBV, TRBD and TRBJ reference segments using MiTCR v1.1. The analysis included only V-J combinations with a frequency above 0.0001, which together covered roughly 99% of the repertoires. A TCS score was defined as the ratio between F50 (clonal expansion) and ExV (chaos), using BLOSUM62-based TCRdist between CDR3 peptides within each V-J. Welch's t-statistics and random forest reduced 514 V-J features to around 14, which were used in a naive Bayes classifier (R e1071). No statistical method was used to fix the sample size in advance, and group allocation was not hidden from the investigators. The paper describes TCR Vbeta CDR3 sequencing of 130 to 150 peripheral blood samples, made up of about 41 ophthalmopathy patients, 70 to 75 hyperthyroidism patients and roughly 17 progressor patients.

The receptor comes from a woman under 30 with Graves disease. Donor details come from another sample of the same person, matched by shared clones. The chain uses TRBV6-5 and TRBJ1-2; a stretch of 8 junction bases matches TRBD1. The sequencing used peripheral blood mononuclear cells (PBMCs), collected at new diagnosis, from a patient treated with antithyroid drugs. The CDR3 reads CASSFGQGDYGYTF. The nucleotides read TGTGCCAGCAGTTTCGGACAGGGAGACTATGGCTACACCTTC.